This entry lists 13 T cell receptor beta chains sequenced from one sample in a study of blood T cell repertoires in COVID-19. Assay used: immunoSEQ multiplex PCR; TCRdb lists only in-frame clones, some missing. The sample carries 60,000 to 75,000 clones, roughly 88% recorded once. Sample: peripheral blood. The receptor set was obtained from a man aged 25 to 45 with acute or convalescent COVID-19.

CDR3 nucleotides: TGTGCCAGCAGTTACTGGTCTACTAGATACAATGAGCAGTTCTTC. Translating gives CASSYWSTRYNEQFF. The chain recombines TRBV6-2 or TRBV6-3 with TRBJ2-1, with D perhaps TRBD2 (5 bases). CDR1 MNHEY and CDR2 SVGEGT come from the germline V gene. The CDR3 loop spans 15 amino acids. Trimming removed 1 base at V and 4 bases at J, with 11 bases between.

V and J are TRBV6-5 and TRBJ2-1; tentative D call: TRBD1 (6 bases). CDR1 is MNHEY, CDR2 SVGAGI, per germline. The V end lost 7 bases, the J end lost 8 bases, and 15 bases lay between the germline ends. This CDR3 region has 13 residues. DNA for the CDR3: TGTGCCAGCACGACAGGTAGCGTCGATGAGCAGTTCTTC. Protein sequence: CASTTGSVDEQFF.

The chain recombines TRBV12-3 or TRBV12-4 with TRBJ1-4; TRBD1 aligns across 9 bases. Trimming removed 5 bases from V and 8 bases from J; junction bases left unmatched: 3. The CDR3 spans 13 residues. The CDR3 DNA sequence: TGTGCCAGCAGTCGGACAGGGGAGGAAAAACTGTTTTTT. Its translation: CASSRTGEEKLFF.

The gene calls are TRBV5-4 and TRBJ2-5; the D gene is possibly TRBD1 (5 bases). Germline V gene data show CDR1 as SGHNT and CDR2 as YYREEE (reference sequence). The V end was cut by 4 bases, the J end by 2 bases, with 12 bases between. The CDR3 consists of 14 residues. CDR3 amino acids: CASSPQGRQETQYF. The CDR3 region has the DNA TGTGCCAGCAGCCCTCAGGGTAGGCAAGAGACCCAGTACTTC.

This clone has a single count. The CDR3 loop is CASSPRGAQGYTF. The CDR3 bases are TGTGCCAGCAGCCCACGGGGGGCTCAGGGCTACACCTTC. This chain links TRBV9 with TRBJ1-2; weak D call: TRBD1 (6 bases). This CDR3 is built from 13 residues. Germline lookup yields CDR1 SGDLS and CDR2 YYNGEE. Deletions cut 4 bases from V and 8 bases from J, with 15 bases between.

This clone was counted a few times. The V call is TRBV12-3 or TRBV12-4, the J call TRBJ1-2; D might be TRBD1 (5 bases). V was cut by 3 bases and J by 8 bases, with 13 bases left in between. CDR3 length: 13 residues. The CDR3 bases are TGTGCCAGCAGTTTCCCCGGGACTGGAGGCTACACCTTC. As protein: CASSFPGTGGYTF.

The chain has TRBV4-3 and TRBJ2-7; 9 positions agree with TRBD2. Germline V gene lookup returns CDR1 LGHNA and CDR2 YSLEER. V lost 1 base to trimming and J lost 4 bases; unmatched junction nucleotides: 5. The CDR3 extends over 15 amino acids. The CDR3 DNA is TGCGCCAGCAGCCAAGGGGCTAGCGGGATTTACGAGCAGTACTTC. The encoded protein is CASSQGASGIYEQYF.

This rearrangement joins TRBV5-1 to TRBJ1-5, with 7 positions matching TRBD1. The CDR3 has 15 amino acids. The J segment lost 5 bases and the V segment lost 2 bases, leaving 7 bases of the junction unmatched. Germline values: CDR1 SGHRS, CDR2 YFSETQ. This CDR3 is CASSLTGETYQPQHF. Here the CDR3 DNA reads TGCGCCAGCAGCTTAACAGGGGAGACTTATCAGCCCCAGCATTTT.

The chain employs TRBV6-5 and TRBJ2-5, with 7 bases identical to TRBD2. CDR1 and CDR2 (germline): MNHEY, SVGAGI. This CDR3 is built from 15 residues. The V gene end was trimmed by 2 bases and the J gene end by 1 base; junction bases not matched to a gene: 4. As DNA, the CDR3 is TGTGCCAGCAGTTACGGGGCTAGCGGCCAAGAGACCCAGTACTTC. Translated, it gives CASSYGASGQETQYF.

This clone was counted once. The chain links TRBV4-2 to TRBJ1-3; D is perhaps TRBD1 (6 bases). V dropped 1 base and J dropped 4 bases, with 11 bases sitting between them. The CDR3 is 15 amino acids. CDR1 LGHNA and CDR2 YNFKEQ come from the germline V gene. The chain's CDR3 is CASSQGETGGNTIYF. The CDR3 region has the DNA TGTGCCAGCAGCCAAGGGGAGACAGGCGGAAACACCATATATTTT.

The genes are TRBV30 and TRBJ1-5; D is perhaps TRBD1 (5 bases). There are 14 residues in the CDR3. Between the trimmed V and J ends, which lost 1 base and 3 bases, there was a span of 10 bases. The germline CDR1 and CDR2 sequences are GTSNPN and SVGIG (reference sequence). DNA of the CDR3: TGTGCCTGGAGTGCCGGGGGATACAATCAGCCCCAGCATTTT. It is translated as CAWSAGGYNQPQHF.

A few counts support this clone. This sequence joins TRBV6-5 and TRBJ2-5, with a weak D call TRBD1 (5 bases). This CDR3 region has 15 residues. Trimming pared 4 bases from V and 5 bases from J, leaving 17 bases between. Germline assignment: CDR1 MNHEY and CDR2 SVGAGI. CDR3 amino acids: CASSSPREFGETQYF. In DNA, the CDR3 is TGTGCCAGCAGTTCTCCCAGGGAATTCGGGGAGACCCAGTACTTC.

This clone was picked up one time. This sequence joins TRBV19 and TRBJ1-5, with D unclear. The V end was cut by 6 bases, the J end by 4 bases, with 16 bases between. CDR3 size: 15 residues. Germline V CDR1 and CDR2: LNHDA, SQIVND (reference sequence). The CDR3 spells CASRARGGGNQPQHF. CDR3 DNA sequence: TGTGCCAGTAGGGCCCGCGGAGGAGGGAATCAGCCCCAGCATTTT. The full variable domain, in which reference TRBV19 and TRBJ1-5 provide the parts outside the CDR3, is DGGITQSPKYLFRKEGQNVTLSCEQNLNHDAMYWYRQDPGQGLRLIYYSQIVNDFQKGDIAEGYSVSREKKESFPLTVTSAQKNPTAFYLCASRARGGGNQPQHFGDGTRLSIL.